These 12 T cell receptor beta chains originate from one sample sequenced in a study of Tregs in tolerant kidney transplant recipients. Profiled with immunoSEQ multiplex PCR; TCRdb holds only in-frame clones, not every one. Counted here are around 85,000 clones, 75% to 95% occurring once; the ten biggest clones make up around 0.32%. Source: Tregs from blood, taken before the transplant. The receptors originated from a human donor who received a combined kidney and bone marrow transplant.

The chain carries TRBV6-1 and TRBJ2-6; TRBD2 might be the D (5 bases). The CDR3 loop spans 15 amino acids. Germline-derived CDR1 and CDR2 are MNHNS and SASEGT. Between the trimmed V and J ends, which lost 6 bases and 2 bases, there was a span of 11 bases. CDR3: CASSPPGAGANVLTF. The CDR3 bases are TGTGCCAGCAGCCCCCCCGGGGCTGGGGCCAACGTCCTGACTTTC.

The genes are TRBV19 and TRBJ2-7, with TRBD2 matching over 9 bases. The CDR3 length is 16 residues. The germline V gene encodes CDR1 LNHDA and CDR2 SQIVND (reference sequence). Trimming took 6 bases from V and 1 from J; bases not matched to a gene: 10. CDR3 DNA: TGTGCCAGTAGCGTGCCACTAGCGGGTGATTCCTACGAGCAGTACTTC. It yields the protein CASSVPLAGDSYEQYF.

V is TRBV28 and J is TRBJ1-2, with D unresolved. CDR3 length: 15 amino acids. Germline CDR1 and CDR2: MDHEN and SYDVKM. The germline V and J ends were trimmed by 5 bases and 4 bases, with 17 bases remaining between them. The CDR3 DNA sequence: TGTGCCAGCAGTCCCCCCAGCCTGGCCGTCTATGGCTACACCTTC. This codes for CASSPPSLAVYGYTF.

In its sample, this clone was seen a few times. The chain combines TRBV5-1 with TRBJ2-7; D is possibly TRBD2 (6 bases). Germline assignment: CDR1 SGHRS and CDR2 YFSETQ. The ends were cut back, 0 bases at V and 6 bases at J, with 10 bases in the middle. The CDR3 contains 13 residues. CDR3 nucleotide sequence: TGCGCCAGCAGCTTGGGGCTAGCGCGCGAGCAGTACTTC. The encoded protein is CASSLGLAREQYF. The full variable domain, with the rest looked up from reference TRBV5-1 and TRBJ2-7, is KAGVTQTPRYLIKTRGQQVTLSCSPISGHRSVSWYQQTPGQGLQFLFEYFSETQRNKGNFPGRFSGRQFSNSRSEMNVSTLELGDSALYLCASSLGLAREQYFGPGTRLTVT.

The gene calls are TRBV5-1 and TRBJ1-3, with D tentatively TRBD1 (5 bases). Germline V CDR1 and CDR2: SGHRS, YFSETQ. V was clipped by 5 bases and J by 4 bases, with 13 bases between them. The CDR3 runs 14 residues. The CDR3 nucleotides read TGCGCCAGCAGAGAAACAGGACCCGGAAACACCATATATTTT. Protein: CASRETGPGNTIYF.

CDR3 sequence reads: CASSLSGTGAGYGYTF. Written as DNA, the CDR3 is TGCGCCAGCAGCTTGAGCGGGACAGGGGCTGGGTATGGCTACACCTTC. J is TRBJ1-2 and V is TRBV5-1; 10 bases match TRBD1. CDR3 length: 16 residues. The V and J ends lost 1 base and 5 bases, in that order; junction bases with no gene match: 8. Germline CDR1 reads SGHRS; CDR2 reads YFSETQ. Together with reference TRBV5-1 and TRBJ1-2, the CDR3 gives the full variable domain: KAGVTQTPRYLIKTRGQQVTLSCSPISGHRSVSWYQQTPGQGLQFLFEYFSETQRNKGNFPGRFSGRQFSNSRSEMNVSTLELGDSALYLCASSLSGTGAGYGYTFGSGTRLTVV.

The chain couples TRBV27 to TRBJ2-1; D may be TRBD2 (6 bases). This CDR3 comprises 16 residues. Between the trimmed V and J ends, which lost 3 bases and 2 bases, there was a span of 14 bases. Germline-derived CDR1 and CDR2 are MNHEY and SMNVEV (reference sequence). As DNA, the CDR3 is TGTGCCAGCAGTTTTATGGGCCTAGCGACCTACAATGAGCAGTTCTTC. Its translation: CASSFMGLATYNEQFF.

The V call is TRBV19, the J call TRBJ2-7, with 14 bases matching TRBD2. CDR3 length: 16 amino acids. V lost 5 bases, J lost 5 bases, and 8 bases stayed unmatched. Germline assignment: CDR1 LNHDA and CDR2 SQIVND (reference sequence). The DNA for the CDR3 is TGTGCCAGTAGTCCGACTAGCGGGAGGGCTTCTGACGAGCAGTACTTC. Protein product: CASSPTSGRASDEQYF.

CDR3 nucleotides: TGTGCCAGCTCACTCGGGACTAGCGGGATAGGTAGTGAGCAGTTCTTC. Translated: CASSLGTSGIGSEQFF. The rearrangement uses TRBV18 and TRBJ2-1, with TRBD2 matching 13 bases. The CDR3 is 16 residues long. Unmatched junction bases numbered 9, after V lost 4 bases and J lost 9 bases. Germline CDR1 KGHSH, CDR2 LQKENI.

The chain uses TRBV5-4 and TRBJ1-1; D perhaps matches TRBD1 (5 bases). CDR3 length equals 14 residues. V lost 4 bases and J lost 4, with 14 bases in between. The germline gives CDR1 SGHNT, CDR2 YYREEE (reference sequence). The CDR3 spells CASSPNRCLTEAFF. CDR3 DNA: TGTGCCAGCAGCCCAAACAGGTGTCTCACTGAAGCTTTCTTT.

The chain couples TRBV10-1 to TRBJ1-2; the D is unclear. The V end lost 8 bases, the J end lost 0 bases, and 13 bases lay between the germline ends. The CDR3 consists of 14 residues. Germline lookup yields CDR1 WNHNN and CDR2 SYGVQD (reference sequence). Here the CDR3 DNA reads TGCGCCAGCGAATTCGGGGTTCCTAACTATGGCTACACCTTC. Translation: CASEFGVPNYGYTF.

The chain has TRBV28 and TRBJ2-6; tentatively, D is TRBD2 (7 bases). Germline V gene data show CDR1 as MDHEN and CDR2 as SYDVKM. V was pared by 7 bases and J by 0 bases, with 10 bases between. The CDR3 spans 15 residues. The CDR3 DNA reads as TGTGCCAGCATGGCGGGGGCCTCTGGGGCCAACGTCCTGACTTTC. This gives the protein CASMAGASGANVLTF.